This TCR beta chain is drawn from a study of Tregs in tolerant kidney transplant recipients. Mixed chimerism was transient after nonmyeloablative marrow transplants from related graft donors. This clone was seen just once. What it binds is unknown. Germline trimming cut 5 bases from V and 4 bases from J; bases unmatched to any gene: 7. The CDR3 is made up of 14 amino acids. From germline, CDR1 is SGHTA and CDR2 FQGNSA. Sequencing was performed with immunoSEQ multiplex PCR; in TCRdb, only in-frame clones are kept and a portion is missing. The sample includes 50,000 to 65,000 clones, about 89% of them seen just once. Findings and limits, study-wide: The small number of patients limits these findings pending further validation. Changing PCR primers prevented nucleotide comparison between some patients' samples. In tolerant patients, donor-specific Tregs outgrew total Tregs, suggesting antigen-driven expansion.

The J gene is TRBJ2-5, the V gene TRBV7-2, with 7 bases matching TRBD1. Sequences were derived from CD4+ T cells from blood (PBMCs), sampled 6 months after the transplant. This TCR was recovered from a human patient who received a combined kidney and bone marrow transplant. Certain T cells may be donor cells from the graft. CDR3 residues: CASSPYSGGETQYF. The CDR3, as DNA: TGTGCCAGCAGCCCCTATTCAGGGGGAGAGACCCAGTACTTC.